A selection of T cell receptor beta chains follows, all from one sample in a study of blood T cell repertoires in COVID-19. This table comes from immunoSEQ multiplex PCR, and its TCRdb copy is limited to in-frame clones, with some not included. The data contain 30,000 or so clones, 68% of them singletons. The material sequenced was peripheral blood. The receptors were gathered from a human donor in a cohort sampled during active COVID-19. Each CDR3 is given with its conserved first and last residue. Fields, in order: J gene, clone size, CDR3 length, D gene, V gene, CDR3 protein, CDR3 DNA. The D gene is left open where the match is weak. For some rows the clone size is stated as once, few or many, or as a class when expanded; others skip it.

>TRBJ2-1|few|14|NA|TRBV30
CAWSEEQGYNEQFF
TGTGCCTGGAGTGAAGAACAGGGCTACAATGAGCAGTTCTTC
>TRBJ1-1|NA|13|NA|TRBV30
CAWSPKRNTEAFF
TGTGCCTGGAGCCCCAAGAGGAACACTGAAGCTTTCTTT
>TRBJ2-7|NA|15|TRBD1|TRBV4-1
CASSHKQGARYEQYF
TGCGCCAGCAGCCACAAACAGGGGGCGCGTTACGAGCAGTACTTC
>TRBJ2-4|NA|15|NA|TRBV7-2
CASSLWGGRENIQYF
TGTGCCAGCAGCTTGTGGGGAGGACGGGAAAACATTCAGTACTTC
>TRBJ2-3|NA|16|NA|TRBV15
CATSRDGAGLTDTQYF
TGTGCCACCAGCAGAGATGGAGCGGGCCTTACAGATACGCAGTATTTT
>TRBJ2-1|NA|14|TRBD2|TRBV9
CASSGLAVYNEQFF
TGTGCCAGCAGCGGACTAGCGGTATACAATGAGCAGTTCTTC
>TRBJ1-3|NA|14|NA|TRBV7-8
CASSRTGSGNTIYF
TGTGCCAGCAGCCGAACGGGCTCTGGAAACACCATATATTTT
>TRBJ2-7|NA|15|NA|TRBV3-1/TRBV3-2
CASSQDGQGFYEQYF
TGTGCCAGCAGCCAAGATGGGCAGGGATTCTACGAGCAGTACTTC
>TRBJ1-5|NA|16|TRBD1|TRBV19
CASRRTPGQGNQPQHF
TGTGCCAGTAGGCGCACTCCGGGACAGGGAAATCAGCCCCAGCATTTT
>TRBJ2-1|NA|17|TRBD1|TRBV7-6
CASSPFSVDRGQFEQFF
TGTGCCAGCAGCCCATTCTCGGTGGACAGGGGGCAATTTGAGCAGTTCTTC